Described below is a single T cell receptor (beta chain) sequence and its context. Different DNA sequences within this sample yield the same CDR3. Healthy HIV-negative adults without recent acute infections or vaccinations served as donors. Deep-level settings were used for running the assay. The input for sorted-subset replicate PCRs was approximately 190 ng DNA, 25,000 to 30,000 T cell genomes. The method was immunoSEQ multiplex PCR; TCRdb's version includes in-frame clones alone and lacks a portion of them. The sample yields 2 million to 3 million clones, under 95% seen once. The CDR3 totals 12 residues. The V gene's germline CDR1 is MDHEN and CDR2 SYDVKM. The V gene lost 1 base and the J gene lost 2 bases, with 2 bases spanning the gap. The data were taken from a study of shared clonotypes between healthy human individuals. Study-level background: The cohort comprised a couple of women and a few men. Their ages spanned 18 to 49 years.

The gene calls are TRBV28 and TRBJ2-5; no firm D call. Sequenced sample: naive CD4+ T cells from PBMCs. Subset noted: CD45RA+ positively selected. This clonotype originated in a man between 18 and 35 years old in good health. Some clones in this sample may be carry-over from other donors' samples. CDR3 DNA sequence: TGTGCCAGCAGTTTATTACAAGAGACCCAGTACTTC. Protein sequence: CASSLLQETQYF.